This T cell receptor beta chain was observed in a study of identical twins. General study results and limits: Insertions were fewer in abundant cord blood beta clonotypes, whereas memory repertoires showed none of this pattern. With monozygotic twins, out-of-frame TCR alpha sharing exceeded what models estimated.

Via MiXCR, TCRdb re-called the 5' RACE reads, giving one row per CDR3 protein. This sample has fewer than 250,000 distinct CDR3 sequences; approximately 7% occur once, and the top ten carry 3.5% to 4%. V was pared by 5 bases and J by 5 bases, with 11 bases of the junction left unmatched. Germline lookup yields CDR1 SQVTM and CDR2 ANQGSEA. This CDR3 contains 15 residues. This clonotype was seen at least ten times. Its specificity is unknown. These sequences were also reported in another study, on yellow fever vaccine responses in identical twins.

Sequences were obtained from memory (CD45RO+) T cells sorted from blood. The chain uses TRBV29-1 and TRBJ2-5, with TRBD2 identical over 10 bases. This sequence was found in a woman under 30 in good health. The CDR3 here is CSVPSAGGPSETQYF. In nucleotides, the CDR3 is TGCAGCGTTCCATCAGCGGGGGGGCCTTCGGAGACCCAGTACTTC.